This TCR beta chain was captured in a study of OX40 agonist ivuxolimab in advanced cancers. Trimming cost V 2 bases and J 5 bases; bases outside gene matches: 7. Germline values: CDR1 SQVTM, CDR2 ANQGSEA. The CDR3 extends over 16 amino acids. Only in-frame clones appear in the TCRdb table, and some are missing; sequencing was by immunoSEQ multiplex PCR. The sample has approximately 45,000 clones, around 88% seen once. Sequenced material: CD4+ or CD8+ T cells sorted from blood, taken in a trial of the OX40 agonist ivuxolimab. The receptor's source is an adult with an advanced solid tumor such as melanoma, head and neck, liver or kidney cancer. The chain recombines TRBV29-1 with TRBJ2-2, with 11 bases fitting TRBD2. CDR3 coding DNA: TGCAGCGTTGAACCGGGGCTAGCGGGAGGAACCGGGGAGCTGTTTTTT. Translated, it gives CSVEPGLAGGTGELFF.